Reported below is one TCR beta chain. The data were taken from a study of blood T cell repertoires in COVID-19. Looking at the study overall: Samples taken during acute and convalescent COVID-19 were collected in the United States, Italy and Spain. PBMCs, B-cell-depleted T cells, or T cells provided the cDNA or gDNA that made up the material.

Trimming took 4 bases from V and 3 from J; bases not matched to a gene: 6. From germline, CDR1 is MNHEY and CDR2 SVGAGI. This CDR3 contains 15 residues. As handled by the study authors: From reference gene primer amplification, estimates of nucleated cell counts were derived. Data came from immunoSEQ multiplex PCR; TCRdb stores just in-frame clones and leaves some out. V and J calls and clone size come straight from that table; D and trimming were deduced from the DNA. The sample shows roughly 140,000 clones, 84% of them seen only once. This chain joins TRBV6-5 and TRBJ2-1; 7 bases fit TRBD1. The specimen was peripheral blood. This clonotype was sampled from a woman between 45 and 60 years old with acute or convalescent COVID-19. CDR3 DNA: TGTGCCAGCAGTTTGACAGGGTTTGTCTACAATGAGCAGTTCTTC. As protein: CASSLTGFVYNEQFF.